The clone carrying this T cell receptor (beta chain) was counted a few times. Original data processing: From reference gene primer amplification, estimates of nucleated cell counts were derived. Profiling relied on immunoSEQ multiplex PCR, and the TCRdb table lists in-frame clones only, not all of them. That table supplies the V and J calls and clone size; D and trimming were determined from the DNA. The table has 120,000 to 150,000 clones, approximately 79% seen once. This record belongs to a study of blood T cell repertoires in COVID-19. As for the study in general: Acute-phase and convalescent COVID-19 samples originated in the United States, Italy and Spain. In each case, the material was cDNA or gDNA derived from T cells, B-cell-depleted T cells, or PBMCs.

CDR3 size: 15 residues. Germline values: CDR1 SGHAT, CDR2 FQDESV (reference sequence). Deletions cut 5 bases from V and 0 bases from J, with 11 bases between. The clonotype comes from a man in his 60s with acute or convalescent COVID-19. The material sequenced was peripheral blood. The gene calls are TRBV11-1 and TRBJ1-3; D uncertain. CDR3 DNA sequence: TGTGCCAGCAGCGAGGGCCTTTTCTCTGGAAACACCATATATTTT. It encodes CASSEGLFSGNTIYF.